This TCR beta chain was recorded in a study of blood T cell repertoires in COVID-19. Study-wide background: Samples came from the United States, Italy and Spain, spanning acute and convalescent COVID-19.

Sequencing was performed with immunoSEQ multiplex PCR; in TCRdb, only in-frame clones are kept and a portion is missing. The data show a few hundred thousand clones, approximately 85% seen once. This CDR3 has 19 amino acids. From germline, CDR1 is KGHSH and CDR2 LQKENI. V lost 0 bases and J lost 2, with 17 bases in between. J is TRBJ2-6 and V is TRBV18; D gene unclear. The sequence derives from a woman aged 70 to 79 with COVID-19, enrolled during active disease. Material: peripheral blood. The CDR3 loop reads CASSPPLAGSPPGANVLTF. CDR3 bases: TGTGCCAGCTCACCACCGCTTGCAGGTTCACCCCCTGGGGCCAACGTCCTGACTTTC.